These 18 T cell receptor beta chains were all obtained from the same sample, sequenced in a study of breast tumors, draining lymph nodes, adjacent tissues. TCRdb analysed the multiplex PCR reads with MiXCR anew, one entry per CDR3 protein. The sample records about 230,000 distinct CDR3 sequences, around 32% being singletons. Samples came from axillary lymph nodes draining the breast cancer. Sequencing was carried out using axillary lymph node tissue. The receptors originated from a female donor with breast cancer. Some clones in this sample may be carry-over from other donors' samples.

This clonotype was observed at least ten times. Here the CDR3 DNA reads TGTGCCAGCAGTCACGGGGCGGGACACCTAAGGGGGGAGCAGTACTTC. This encodes CASSHGAGHLRGEQYF. The chain uses TRBV6-6 and TRBJ2-7; D is possibly TRBD1 or TRBD2 (6 bases each). Between the trimmed V and J ends, which lost 5 bases and 7 bases, there was a span of 24 bases. CDR3 length equals 16 residues. Germline V gene lookup returns CDR1 MNHNY and CDR2 SVGAGI (reference sequence).

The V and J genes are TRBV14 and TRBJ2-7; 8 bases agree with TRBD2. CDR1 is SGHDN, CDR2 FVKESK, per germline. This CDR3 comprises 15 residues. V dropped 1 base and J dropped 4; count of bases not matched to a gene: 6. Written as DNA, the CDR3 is TGTGCCAGCAGCCAAGGGCTCAGCGGGAGTTACGAGCAGTACTTC. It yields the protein CASSQGLSGSYEQYF.

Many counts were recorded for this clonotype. CDR3 in DNA: TGTGCCAGCAGCGTAGTTGGAGCGGGGGCCTACAATGAGCAGTTCTTC. It is translated as CASSVVGAGAYNEQFF. This chain joins TRBV9 and TRBJ2-1; 8 nucleotides align to TRBD2. Germline CDR1 reads SGDLS; CDR2 reads YYNGEE. This CDR3 contains 16 residues. V was pared by 0 bases and J by 2 bases, with 4 bases of the junction left unmatched.

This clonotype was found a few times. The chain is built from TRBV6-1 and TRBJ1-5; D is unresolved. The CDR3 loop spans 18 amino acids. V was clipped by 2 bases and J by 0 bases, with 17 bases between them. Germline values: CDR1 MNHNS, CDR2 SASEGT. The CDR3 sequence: CASSENQRSRHSNQPQHF. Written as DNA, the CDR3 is TGTGCCAGCAGTGAAAATCAGAGGTCGCGCCATAGCAATCAGCCCCAGCATTTT.

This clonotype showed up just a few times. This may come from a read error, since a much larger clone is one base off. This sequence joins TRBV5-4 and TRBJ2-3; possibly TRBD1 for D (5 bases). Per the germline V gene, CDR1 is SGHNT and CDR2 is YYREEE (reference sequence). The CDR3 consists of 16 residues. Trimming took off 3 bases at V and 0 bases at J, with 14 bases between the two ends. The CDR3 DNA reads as TGTGCCAGCAGCTCTAATGGGGCCGCCAGCACAGATACGCAGTATTTT. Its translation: CASSSNGAASTDTQYF.

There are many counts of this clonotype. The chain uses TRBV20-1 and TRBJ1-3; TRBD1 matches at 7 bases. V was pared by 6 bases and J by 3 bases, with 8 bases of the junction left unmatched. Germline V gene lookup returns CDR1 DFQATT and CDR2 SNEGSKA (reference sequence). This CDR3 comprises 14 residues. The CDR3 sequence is CSATDRVGGNTIYF. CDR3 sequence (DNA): TGCAGTGCCACAGACAGGGTGGGTGGAAACACCATATATTTT.

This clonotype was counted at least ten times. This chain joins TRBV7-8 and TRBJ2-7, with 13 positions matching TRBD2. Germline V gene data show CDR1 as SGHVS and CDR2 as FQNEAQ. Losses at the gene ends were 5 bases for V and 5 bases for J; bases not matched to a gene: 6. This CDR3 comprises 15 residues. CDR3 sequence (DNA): TGTGCCAGCAGCCTCCGACTAGCGGGAGGAAACGAGCAGTACTTC. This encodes CASSLRLAGGNEQYF.

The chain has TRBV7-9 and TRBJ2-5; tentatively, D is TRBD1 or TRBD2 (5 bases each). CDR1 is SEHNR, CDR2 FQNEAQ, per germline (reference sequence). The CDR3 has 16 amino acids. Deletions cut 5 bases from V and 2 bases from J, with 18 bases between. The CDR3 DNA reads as TGTGCCAGCAGCCCCGGTGGGACCCTAATGCAAGAGACCCAGTACTTC. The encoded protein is CASSPGGTLMQETQYF. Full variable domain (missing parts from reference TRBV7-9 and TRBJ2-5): DTGVSQNPRHKITKRGQNVTFRCDPISEHNRLYWYRQTLGQGPEFLTYFQNEAQLEKSRLLSDRFSAERPKGSFSTLEIQRTEQGDSAMYLCASSPGGTLMQETQYFGPGTRLLVL.

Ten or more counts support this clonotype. CDR3: CASSRDRGHQPQHF. The CDR3 bases are TGTGCCAGCAGTAGGGACAGGGGGCACCAGCCCCAGCATTTT. The chain employs TRBV28 and TRBJ1-5; 12 positions agree with TRBD1. The length of the CDR3 is 14 residues. CDR1 and CDR2 from the germline V gene are MDHEN and SYDVKM. V lost 5 bases to trimming and J lost 7 bases; unmatched junction nucleotides: 3. Based on the CDR3 plus reference TRBV28 and TRBJ1-5, the full variable domain is DVKVTQSSRYLVKRTGEKVFLECVQDMDHENMFWYRQDPGLGLRLIYFSYDVKMKEKGDIPEGYSVSREKKERFSLILESASTNQTSMYLCASSRDRGHQPQHFGDGTRLSIL.

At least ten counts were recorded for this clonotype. DNA for the CDR3: TGCAGTGCCGAAGAATCCTACAATGAGCAGTTCTTC. Translating it yields CSAEESYNEQFF. This chain connects TRBV20-1 to TRBJ2-1; no clear D. V dropped 6 bases and J dropped 1 base, with 7 bases sitting between them. CDR3 length: 12 residues. The V gene's germline CDR1 is DFQATT and CDR2 SNEGSKA (reference sequence).

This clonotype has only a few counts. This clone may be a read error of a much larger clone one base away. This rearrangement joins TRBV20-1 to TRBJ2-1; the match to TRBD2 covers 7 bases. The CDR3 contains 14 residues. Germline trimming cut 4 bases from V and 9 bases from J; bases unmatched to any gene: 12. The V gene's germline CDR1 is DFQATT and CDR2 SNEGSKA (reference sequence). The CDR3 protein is CSANQHGRAAEQFF. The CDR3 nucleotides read TGCAGTGCTAACCAACATGGGAGGGCGGCTGAGCAGTTCTTC.

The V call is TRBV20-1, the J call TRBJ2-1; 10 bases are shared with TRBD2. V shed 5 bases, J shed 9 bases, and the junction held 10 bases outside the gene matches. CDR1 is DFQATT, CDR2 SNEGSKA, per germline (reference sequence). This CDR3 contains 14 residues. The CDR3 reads CSARNASGRGEQFF. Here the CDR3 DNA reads TGCAGTGCTCGGAACGCTAGCGGGAGAGGTGAGCAGTTCTTC.

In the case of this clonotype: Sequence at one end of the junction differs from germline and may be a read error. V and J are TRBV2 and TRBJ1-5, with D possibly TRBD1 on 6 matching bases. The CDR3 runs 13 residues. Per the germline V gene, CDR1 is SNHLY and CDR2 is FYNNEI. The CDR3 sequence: CAYRDRTYRPQHF. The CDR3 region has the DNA TGTGCCTATCGCGACAGGACGTATCGGCCCCAGCATTTC.

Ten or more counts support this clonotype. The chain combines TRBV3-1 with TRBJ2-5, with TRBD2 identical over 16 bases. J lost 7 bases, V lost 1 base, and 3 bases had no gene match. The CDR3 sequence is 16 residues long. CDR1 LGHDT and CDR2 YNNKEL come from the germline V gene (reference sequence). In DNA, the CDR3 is TGTGCCAGCAGCCAAGCCGGGACTAGCGGGAGGGGGACCCAGTACTTC. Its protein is CASSQAGTSGRGTQYF.

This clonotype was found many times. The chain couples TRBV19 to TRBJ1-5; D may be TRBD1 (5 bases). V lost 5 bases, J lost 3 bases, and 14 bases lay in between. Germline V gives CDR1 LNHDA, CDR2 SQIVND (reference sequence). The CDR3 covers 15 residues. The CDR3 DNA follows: TGTGCCAGTAGTCCCGGGACGGCCCTCAATCAGCCCCAGCATTTT. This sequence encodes CASSPGTALNQPQHF. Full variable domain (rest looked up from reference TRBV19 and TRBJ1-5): DGGITQSPKYLFRKEGQNVTLSCEQNLNHDAMYWYRQDPGQGLRLIYYSQIVNDFQKGDIAEGYSVSREKKESFPLTVTSAQKNPTAFYLCASSPGTALNQPQHFGDGTRLSIL.

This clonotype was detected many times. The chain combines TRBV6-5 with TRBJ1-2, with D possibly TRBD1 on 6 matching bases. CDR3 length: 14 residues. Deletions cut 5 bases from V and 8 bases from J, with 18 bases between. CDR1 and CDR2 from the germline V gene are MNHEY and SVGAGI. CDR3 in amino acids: CASSHLPGAQGYTF. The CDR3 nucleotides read TGTGCCAGCAGTCACCTCCCGGGGGCGCAGGGCTACACCTTC.

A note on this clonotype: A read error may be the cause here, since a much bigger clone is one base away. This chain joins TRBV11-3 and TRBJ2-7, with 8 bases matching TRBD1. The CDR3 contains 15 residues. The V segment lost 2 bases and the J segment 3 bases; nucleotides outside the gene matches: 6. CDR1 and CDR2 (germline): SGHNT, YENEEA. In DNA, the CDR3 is TGTGCCAGCAGCTTAAGGGGACAGGCAGGCTACGAGCAGTACTTC. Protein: CASSLRGQAGYEQYF.

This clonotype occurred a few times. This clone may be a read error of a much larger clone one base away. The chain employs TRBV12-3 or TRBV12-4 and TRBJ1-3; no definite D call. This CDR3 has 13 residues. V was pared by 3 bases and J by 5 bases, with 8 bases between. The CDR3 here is CASSFDRRNTIYF. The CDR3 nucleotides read TGTGCCAGCAGTTTCGACCGCCGAAACACCATATATTTT.